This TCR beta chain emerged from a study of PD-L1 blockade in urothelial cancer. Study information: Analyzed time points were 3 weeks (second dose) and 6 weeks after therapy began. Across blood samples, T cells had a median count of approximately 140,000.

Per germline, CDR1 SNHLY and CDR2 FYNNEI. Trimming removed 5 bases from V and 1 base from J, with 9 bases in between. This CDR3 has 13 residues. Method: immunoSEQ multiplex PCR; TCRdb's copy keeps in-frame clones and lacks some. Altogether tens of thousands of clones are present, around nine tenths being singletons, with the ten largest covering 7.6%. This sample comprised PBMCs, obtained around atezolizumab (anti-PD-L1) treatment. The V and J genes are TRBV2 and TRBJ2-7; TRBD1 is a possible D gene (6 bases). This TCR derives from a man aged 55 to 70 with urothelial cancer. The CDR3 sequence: CASSLDSSYEQYF. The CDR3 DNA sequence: TGTGCCAGCAGTTTGGACAGTTCCTACGAGCAGTACTTC.